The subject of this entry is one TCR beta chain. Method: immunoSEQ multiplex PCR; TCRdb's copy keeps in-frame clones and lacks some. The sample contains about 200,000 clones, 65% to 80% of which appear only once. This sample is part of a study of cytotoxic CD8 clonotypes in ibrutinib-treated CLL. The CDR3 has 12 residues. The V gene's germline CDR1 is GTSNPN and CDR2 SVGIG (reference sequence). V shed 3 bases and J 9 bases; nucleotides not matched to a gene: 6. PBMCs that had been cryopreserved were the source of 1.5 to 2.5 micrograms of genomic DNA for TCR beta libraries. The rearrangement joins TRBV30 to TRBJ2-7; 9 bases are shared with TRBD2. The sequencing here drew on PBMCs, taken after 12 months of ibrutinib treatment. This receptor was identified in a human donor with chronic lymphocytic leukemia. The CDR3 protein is CAWRISGGGQYF. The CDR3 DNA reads TGTGCCTGGAGGATTAGCGGGGGCGGGCAGTACTTC.